The 27 T cell receptor beta chains below come from one sample, sequenced in a study of vaccination effects on CD4 cells after COVID-19. Assay: immunoSEQ multiplex PCR; the TCRdb copy retains only in-frame clones and omits some. Here the sample spans tens of thousands of clones, roughly 73% being singletons. Their target antigens are unknown. Following 10 days of culture, CD4+ T cells were isolated. The vaccine given was either BNT162b2 or mRNA-1273, in two doses. Specimen: CD4+ T cells from PBMCs cultured without peptide, collected after COVID-19 vaccination. These receptors were taken from a human donor who received a COVID-19 vaccine.

This chain connects TRBV27 to TRBJ2-7, with D unclear. The V gene's germline CDR1 is MNHEY and CDR2 SMNVEV (reference sequence). Trimming cost V 5 bases and J 6 bases, with 8 bases left between them. The CDR3 extends over 11 amino acids. CDR3 sequence reads: CASSKGCEQYV. CDR3 in DNA: TGTGCCAGCAGTAAAGGGTGCGAGCAGTACGTC.

The chain has TRBV11-3 and TRBJ2-2, with D perhaps TRBD2 (5 bases). From germline, CDR1 is SGHNT and CDR2 YENEEA. This CDR3 is 15 amino acids long. Trimming left V 6 bases short and J 5 bases short, with 16 bases between. For the CDR3, the DNA is TGTGCCAGCAGGTGCGGGTGCTCGAGGACCGGGGAGCTGTTTTTT. Protein sequence: CASRCGCSRTGELFF.

The chain is built from TRBV3-1 (or the pseudogene TRBV3-2) and TRBJ2-6, with a possible D match to TRBD1 (5 bases). Germline lookup yields CDR1 LGHDT and CDR2 YNNKEL (reference sequence). V dropped 0 bases and J dropped 0 bases, with 9 bases sitting between them. The length of the CDR3 is 17 residues. CDR3 sequence reads: CASSQDSQGSGANVLTF. DNA for the CDR3: TGTGCCAGCAGCCAAGACTCTCAGGGCTCTGGGGCCAACGTCCTGACTTTC.

The rearrangement uses TRBV5-1 and TRBJ1-2; D possibly corresponds to TRBD1 (6 bases). Per germline, CDR1 SGHRS and CDR2 YFSETQ. The CDR3 loop spans 14 amino acids. V dropped 7 bases and J dropped 1 base, with 14 bases sitting between them. The CDR3 nucleotides read TGCGCCAGCCGAAAAAGGACAGATAACTATGGCTACACCTTC. Amino acids: CASRKRTDNYGYTF.

The chain couples TRBV19 to TRBJ1-6; D may be TRBD1 (5 bases). Germline-derived CDR1 and CDR2 are LNHDA and SQIVND (reference sequence). Trimming removed 1 base at V and 8 bases at J, with 18 bases between. This CDR3 is 17 amino acids long. Here the CDR3 DNA reads TGTGCCAGTAGTATAGGATCGCGGCAGGGCGTAGATTCACCCCTCCACTTT. It codes for CASSIGSRQGVDSPLHF.

This clone was recorded a few times. The rearrangement links TRBV6-2 or TRBV6-3 to TRBJ2-5, with D hard to call. The CDR3 is made up of 12 amino acids. Germline V gives CDR1 MNHEY, CDR2 SVGEGT. V dropped 5 bases and J dropped 5 bases, with 9 bases sitting between them. DNA for the CDR3: TGTGCCAGCAGTCCCTATACGGAGACCCAGTACTTC. Translating it yields CASSPYTETQYF.

This clone was detected a few times. The V gene is TRBV6-5, the J gene TRBJ1-2; 7 positions agree with TRBD1. The CDR3 extends over 15 amino acids. Per germline, CDR1 MNHEY and CDR2 SVGAGI. V was pared by 5 bases and J by 6 bases, with 12 bases of the junction left unmatched. The DNA for the CDR3 is TGTGCCAGCAGTAAGACTTCCGGGACAGTCCATGGCTACACCTTC. This codes for CASSKTSGTVHGYTF.

The rearrangement joins TRBV10-3 to TRBJ2-1; 11 positions match TRBD1. Germline CDR1 and CDR2: ENHRY and SYGVKD. V shed 2 bases, J shed 3 bases, and the junction held 3 bases outside the gene matches. The CDR3 contains 16 residues. CDR3 coding DNA: TGTGCCATCAGTGAGGGGGACAGGGGGGTCTACAATGAGCAGTTCTTC. Translated: CAISEGDRGVYNEQFF.

The chain uses TRBV7-2 and TRBJ1-2; D call uncertain. The CDR3 has 14 amino acids. The V gene's germline CDR1 is SGHTA and CDR2 FQGNSA. Trimming took off 1 base at V and 2 bases at J, with 8 bases between the two ends. The DNA of the CDR3 is TGTGCCAGCAGCTTAGTCGCAGGAAACTATGGCTACACCTTC. Amino acid sequence: CASSLVAGNYGYTF. Filled out from reference TRBV7-2 and TRBJ1-2, the complete variable domain reads GAGVSQSPSNKVTEKGKDVELRCDPISGHTALYWYRQSLGQGLEFLIYFQGNSAPDKSGLPSDRFSAERTGGSVSTLTIQRTQQEDSAVYLCASSLVAGNYGYTFGSGTRLTVV.

The chain has TRBV20-1 and TRBJ1-3, with D possibly being TRBD1 (6 bases). In germline, CDR1 is DFQATT, CDR2 SNEGSKA (reference sequence). CDR3 length equals 14 residues. V was trimmed by 5 bases and J by 4 bases, leaving 15 bases between them. The DNA of the CDR3 is TGCAGTGCTCGTGCGCGGGGGGCCGGAAACACCATATATTTT. Protein: CSARARGAGNTIYF.

This clone is deemed medium-sized. The chain carries TRBV18 and TRBJ2-1; D perhaps matches TRBD1 (5 bases). Germline V CDR1 and CDR2: KGHSH, LQKENI. The germline V and J ends were trimmed by 1 base and 5 bases, with 9 bases remaining between them. This CDR3 spans 14 amino acids. The CDR3 nucleotides read TGTGCCAGCTCACCACAGGGGTTCGACAATGAGCAGTTCTTC. This sequence encodes CASSPQGFDNEQFF. The full variable domain, its missing parts supplied by reference TRBV18 and TRBJ2-1, is NAGVMQNPRHLVRRRGQEARLRCSPMKGHSHVYWYRQLPEEGLKFMVYLQKENIIDESGMPKERFSAEFPKEGPSILRIQQVVRGDSAAYFCASSPQGFDNEQFFGPGTRLTVL.

The chain employs TRBV3-1 (or the pseudogene TRBV3-2) and TRBJ2-4; no reliable D call. V lost 3 bases to trimming and J lost 1 base, with 13 bases between them. Germline CDR1 LGHDT, CDR2 YNNKEL (reference sequence). The CDR3 is 16 residues long. CDR3 nucleotides: TGTGCCAGCAGCCATATGCTAGGAATGGCCAAAAACATTCAGTACTTC. Translated, it gives CASSHMLGMAKNIQYF.

The gene calls are TRBV19 and TRBJ2-1; a weak D match, TRBD2 (6 bases). The germline gives CDR1 LNHDA, CDR2 SQIVND (reference sequence). The CDR3 length is 16 residues. V dropped 7 bases and J dropped 0 bases, with 16 bases sitting between them. This CDR3 reads CASTSTDGSSYNEQFF. As DNA, the CDR3 is TGTGCCAGTACTTCCACCGACGGGAGCTCCTACAATGAGCAGTTCTTC.

The J gene is TRBJ1-1, the V gene TRBV5-1; D is unresolved. Trimming pared 0 bases from V and 7 bases from J, leaving 7 bases between. Germline CDR1 SGHRS, CDR2 YFSETQ. The CDR3 extends over 12 amino acids. DNA for the CDR3: TGCGCCAGCAGCTTGGCCGCCGGTGAAGCTTTCTTT. It is translated as CASSLAAGEAFF.

The chain links TRBV3-1 (or the pseudogene TRBV3-2) to TRBJ1-1, with D unclear. Trimming shortened V by 3 bases and J by 0 bases, and 5 bases separated the two germline ends. The CDR3 length is 13 residues. The germline V gene has CDR1 LGHDT and CDR2 YNNKEL (reference sequence). In DNA form, the CDR3 reads TGTGCCAGCAGCCATACGGTGAACACTGAAGCTTTCTTT. Its protein is CASSHTVNTEAFF.

To note about this clone: The sample contains more than one DNA sequence encoding this CDR3. This chain uses TRBV24-1 with TRBJ2-3; 11 nucleotides agree with TRBD2. Germline CDR1 KGHDR, CDR2 SFDVKD. This CDR3 has 16 residues. The V segment lost 4 bases and the J segment 2 bases; nucleotides outside the gene matches: 4. The CDR3 sequence is CATSDPGLAVTDTQYF. DNA of the CDR3: TGTGCCACCAGTGACCCGGGACTAGCGGTCACAGATACGCAGTATTTT.

V and J are TRBV6-5 and TRBJ1-1; D gene ambiguous. Germline CDR1 is MNHEY and CDR2 is SVGAGI. The CDR3 length is 11 residues. Trimming took 7 bases from V and 2 from J, leaving 5 bases between them. The CDR3 protein is CASNVNTEAFF. For the CDR3, the DNA is TGTGCCAGCAACGTAAACACTGAAGCTTTCTTT.

V and J are TRBV5-1 and TRBJ2-5; 9 positions match TRBD1. V lost 4 bases to trimming and J lost 1 base; unmatched junction nucleotides: 5. The germline V gene has CDR1 SGHRS and CDR2 YFSETQ. This CDR3 region has 15 residues. Here the CDR3 DNA reads TGCGCCAGCAGCGGACTGACAGGGGGCCAAGAGACCCAGTACTTC. This sequence encodes CASSGLTGGQETQYF. The full variable domain, rest sourced from reference TRBV5-1 and TRBJ2-5, is KAGVTQTPRYLIKTRGQQVTLSCSPISGHRSVSWYQQTPGQGLQFLFEYFSETQRNKGNFPGRFSGRQFSNSRSEMNVSTLELGDSALYLCASSGLTGGQETQYFGPGTRLLVL.

The chain is built from TRBV5-1 and TRBJ2-1; D ambiguous. This CDR3 has 12 amino acids. V gave up 0 bases and J gave up 7 bases, with 5 bases separating them. The germline CDR1 and CDR2 sequences are SGHRS and YFSETQ. This CDR3 reads CASSLALNEQFF. The CDR3 coding sequence is TGCGCCAGCAGCTTGGCCCTGAATGAGCAGTTCTTC. The entire variable domain, with the rest obtained from reference TRBV5-1 and TRBJ2-1, is as follows: KAGVTQTPRYLIKTRGQQVTLSCSPISGHRSVSWYQQTPGQGLQFLFEYFSETQRNKGNFPGRFSGRQFSNSRSEMNVSTLELGDSALYLCASSLALNEQFFGPGTRLTVL.

This clone was detected only once. The J gene is TRBJ2-7, the V gene TRBV21-1; TRBD1 is taken as the D call from the table, unchecked against the DNA. TRBV21-1 is recorded as a pseudogene. The CDR3 is 16 amino acids. The CDR3 sequence is CASSPRRQGIPVWQYV. The CDR3 DNA reads TGTGCCAGCAGCCCCAGGCGGCAGGGGATCCCCGTTTGGCAGTACGTC.

V and J are TRBV29-1 and TRBJ1-2; 8 nucleotides agree with TRBD1. The CDR3 contains 13 residues. Trimming cost V 4 bases and J 1 base; bases outside gene matches: 2. The V gene's germline CDR1 is SQVTM and CDR2 ANQGSEA. CDR3 residues: CSVGTGINYGYTF. The CDR3 region has the DNA TGCAGCGTTGGGACAGGGATTAACTATGGCTACACCTTC.

The CDR3 nucleotides are TGTGCCAGTAGACAGCCTAGCACAGATACGCAGTATTTT. This translates into CASRQPSTDTQYF. The chain uses TRBV19 and TRBJ2-3, with unresolved D. Germline CDR1 LNHDA, CDR2 SQIVND (reference sequence). The CDR3 runs to 13 residues. With 6 bases removed from V and 0 bases from J, the gap between germline ends came to 7 bases.

V is TRBV24-1 and J is TRBJ2-5; the match to TRBD2 covers 9 bases. Germline CDR1 is KGHDR and CDR2 is SFDVKD. The CDR3 consists of 15 residues. V lost 4 bases and J lost 5; bases outside the gene matches: 7. The CDR3 reads CATSEGMLAGETQYF. The DNA of the CDR3 is TGTGCCACCAGTGAGGGTATGCTAGCGGGGGAGACCCAGTACTTC.

The rearrangement uses TRBV5-4 and TRBJ1-5; D not resolved. V lost 1 base and J lost 7, with 6 bases in between. The CDR3 length is 12 residues. Looked up from germline, CDR1 is SGHNT and CDR2 is YYREEE (reference sequence). CDR3 protein: CASSLKGQPQHF. CDR3 sequence (DNA): TGTGCCAGCAGCTTGAAAGGGCAGCCCCAGCATTTT.

This chain links TRBV5-5 with TRBJ1-6, with D tentatively TRBD1 (5 bases). The CDR3 runs 19 residues. Germline CDR1 reads SGHKS; CDR2 reads YYEKEE (reference sequence). V lost 1 base and J 7 bases, leaving 24 bases between the germline ends. CDR3 nucleotide sequence: TGTGCCAGCAGCTTGTTGGTGATTGGAGGGGACCGAGACAATTCACCCCTCCACTTT. Its protein product is CASSLLVIGGDRDNSPLHF.

The chain combines TRBV10-3 with TRBJ2-7; D may be TRBD2 (5 bases). The CDR3 is 13 residues long. The V end was cut by 4 bases, the J end by 3 bases, with 10 bases between. Germline V gene data show CDR1 as ENHRY and CDR2 as SYGVKD. The CDR3 loop reads CAISAGSNYEQYV. For the CDR3, the DNA is TGTGCCATCAGTGCGGGAAGTAACTACGAGCAGTACGTC.

V is TRBV5-6 and J is TRBJ2-7; D unclear. The CDR3 spans 14 residues. V gave up 0 bases and J gave up 0 bases, with 7 bases separating them. Germline-derived CDR1 and CDR2 are SGHDT and YYEEEE. CDR3 loop: CASSLERSSYEQYV. As DNA, the CDR3 is TGTGCCAGCAGCTTGGAACGGAGCTCCTACGAGCAGTACGTC.